A selection of T cell receptor beta chains follows, all from one sample in a study of T-cell memory formation after mild COVID-19. TCRdb passed the 5' RACE reads through MiXCR, listing each CDR3 protein once. The sample lists some 130,000 distinct CDR3 sequences, 25% occurring once. Sequencing was done on a sample of PBMCs or a T cell subset sorted from them (not recorded which). These receptors were taken from an adult woman who had mild COVID-19 (a few samples of this study predate the infection). Cell type and time point are not known. Both conserved end residues are part of each CDR3. The order of the fields is J gene, V gene, D gene, clone size, CDR3 protein, CDR3 DNA. D genes are given only for firm matches. Where a row states a size, it is once, few, many or the class of an expanded clone; other rows omit it.

>TRBJ2-3|TRBV6-2/TRBV6-3|.|.
CASGSGGADTQYF
TGTGCCAGCGGGAGTGGTGGTGCAGATACGCAGTATTTT
>TRBJ1-1|TRBV27|.|few
CASSLAAVMNTEAFF
TGTGCCAGCAGTTTAGCGGCAGTCATGAACACTGAAGCTTTCTTT
>TRBJ1-1|TRBV7-6|.|many
CASSLVLATEAFF
TGTGCCAGCAGCTTAGTTTTGGCCACTGAAGCTTTCTTT
>TRBJ2-5|TRBV7-8|.|few
CASSLVVGGETQYF
TGTGCCAGCAGCTTAGTGGTAGGCGGGGAGACCCAGTACTTC
>TRBJ2-3|TRBV29-1|TRBD2|few
CSVEAPLAGGTHTQYF
TGCAGCGTCGAAGCGCCTCTAGCGGGAGGGACACATACGCAGTATTTT
>TRBJ1-1|TRBV5-1|.|few
CASSLERMNTEAFF
TGCGCCAGCAGCTTGGAACGCATGAACACTGAAGCTTTCTTT
>TRBJ2-2|TRBV5-5|.|many
CASSRGLWENTGELFF
TGTGCCAGCAGCCGCGGGTTGTGGGAGAACACCGGGGAGCTGTTTTTT
>TRBJ2-7|TRBV6-2/TRBV6-3|.|few
CASSYPGYEQYF
TGTGCCAGCAGTTACCCGGGCTACGAGCAGTACTTC
>TRBJ2-5|TRBV5-4|TRBD1|.
CASSQTGTGVQETQYF
TGTGCCAGCAGCCAAACCGGGACAGGGGTCCAAGAGACCCAGTACTTC
>TRBJ2-7|TRBV27|TRBD2|.
CASSSLAGVIEQYF
TGTGCCAGCAGCTCACTAGCGGGAGTAATCGAGCAGTACTTC
>TRBJ2-7|TRBV6-6|.|few
CASEDQASVSYEQYF
TGTGCCAGCGAGGATCAGGCTAGCGTCTCCTACGAGCAGTACTTC
>TRBJ2-1|TRBV19|.|.
CASGPEGTYNEQFF
TGTGCCAGCGGCCCTGAAGGTACCTACAATGAGCAGTTCTTC
>TRBJ2-7|TRBV4-3|.|few
CASSQVSRDGPYEQYF
TGCGCCAGCAGCCAAGTATCTAGGGACGGACCCTACGAGCAGTACTTC
>TRBJ2-7|TRBV7-9|.|few
CASSPSAAYEQYF
TGTGCCAGCAGCCCTAGCGCAGCCTACGAGCAGTACTTC
>TRBJ2-5|TRBV5-1|TRBD1|few
CASSPTLTGAETQYF
TGCGCCAGCAGCCCGACTTTGACAGGGGCGGAGACCCAGTACTTC
>TRBJ2-7|TRBV9|TRBD2|.
CASSVTSGTYEQYF
TGTGCCAGCAGCGTCACTAGCGGTACCTACGAGCAGTACTTC
>TRBJ2-5|TRBV6-5|TRBD1|.
CASSYGTGASETQYF
TGTGCCAGCAGTTACGGCACAGGGGCATCAGAGACCCAGTACTTC
>TRBJ1-1|TRBV7-8|.|.
CASSLLADNTEAFF
TGTGCCAGCAGCTTATTGGCGGACAACACTGAAGCTTTCTTT
>TRBJ1-5|TRBV7-6|TRBD1|few
CASSSGGLGQPQHF
TGTGCCAGCAGCTCAGGGGGGCTTGGACAGCCCCAGCATTTT
>TRBJ2-1|TRBV7-3|.|few
CASSLPTDSYNEQFF
TGTGCCAGCAGCTTACCAACAGACTCCTACAATGAGCAGTTCTTC
>TRBJ1-1|TRBV6-6|.|.
CASSYGVPEAFF
TGTGCCAGCAGTTACGGGGTACCTGAAGCTTTCTTT
>TRBJ1-1|TRBV11-2|.|.
CASRLGPRPGTEAFF
TGTGCCAGCAGATTAGGTCCTAGGCCCGGCACTGAAGCTTTCTTT
>TRBJ2-7|TRBV15|TRBD2|.
CATSRDRAGVQSYEQYF
TGTGCCACCAGCAGAGATCGGGCGGGAGTTCAATCCTACGAGCAGTACTTC
>TRBJ2-4|TRBV4-2|TRBD2|many
CASSGREQTLAKNIQYF
TGTGCCAGCAGCGGGCGGGAGCAAACCTTAGCCAAAAACATTCAGTACTTC
>TRBJ2-3|TRBV7-9|TRBD1|many
CASSFGAGGRTDTQYF
TGTGCCAGCAGCTTCGGGGCAGGGGGCAGAACAGATACGCAGTATTTT
>TRBJ1-1|TRBV7-2|.|.
CASSLPRNTEAFF
TGTGCCAGCAGCTTGCCTCGGAACACTGAAGCTTTCTTT
>TRBJ2-1|TRBV20-1|.|.
CRAGTLYNEQFF
TGCAGGGCCGGGACTCTCTACAATGAGCAGTTCTTC
>TRBJ2-7|TRBV7-9|TRBD1|few
CASRRATGKDEQYF
TGTGCCAGCAGACGAGCGACAGGGAAAGACGAGCAGTACTTC
>TRBJ2-7|TRBV19|TRBD1|.
CASTVGTGPSYEQYF
TGTGCCAGTACCGTCGGGACAGGGCCTTCCTACGAGCAGTACTTC
>TRBJ2-7|TRBV5-4|.|few
CASSWGPEDYEQYF
TGTGCCAGCAGCTGGGGCCCCGAGGACTACGAGCAGTACTTC
>TRBJ2-1|TRBV3-1|TRBD2|.
CASSLGLAGPYNEQFF
TGTGCCAGCAGCCTGGGACTAGCGGGACCCTACAATGAGCAGTTCTTC
>TRBJ2-7|TRBV4-3|TRBD1|few
CASSQDRDRGQYEQYF
TGCGCCAGCAGCCAAGACCGGGACAGGGGGCAATACGAGCAGTACTTC
>TRBJ2-3|TRBV12-3/TRBV12-4|TRBD2|.
CASSLERGAGDTQYF
TGTGCCAGCAGTTTAGAGCGGGGGGCGGGCGATACGCAGTATTTT
>TRBJ2-3|TRBV7-9|TRBD2|few
CASSWGGGPLDTQYF
TGTGCCAGCAGCTGGGGGGGAGGCCCTCTGGATACGCAGTATTTT
>TRBJ2-1|TRBV4-1|.|few
CASSQEGTSGNEQFF
TGCGCCAGCAGCCAAGAGGGGACCTCAGGGAATGAGCAGTTCTTC
>TRBJ2-2|TRBV5-1|TRBD1|.
CASSRTGDAGELFF
TGCGCCAGCAGCCGAACAGGGGACGCCGGGGAGCTGTTTTTT
>TRBJ1-1|TRBV30|.|.
CAWRGDTYNTEAFF
TGTGCCTGGAGGGGAGACACCTACAACACTGAAGCTTTCTTT
>TRBJ2-3|TRBV5-6|.|few
CASSLNVYGPSTDTQYF
TGTGCCAGCAGCTTGAACGTGTACGGACCTAGCACAGATACGCAGTATTTT
>TRBJ1-1|TRBV20-1|.|.
CSARIQGSLPPEAFF
TGCAGTGCTAGAATTCAGGGTAGCCTCCCGCCTGAAGCTTTCTTT
>TRBJ1-1|TRBV4-3|TRBD1|.
CASSQVPGQGETEAFF
TGCGCCAGCAGCCAAGTTCCGGGACAGGGGGAGACTGAAGCTTTCTTT
>TRBJ2-5|TRBV20-1|TRBD2|.
CSASLGGQETQYF
TGCAGTGCTAGTCTCGGGGGGCAAGAGACCCAGTACTTC
>TRBJ1-2|TRBV27|TRBD1|few
CASSLQGQPYGYTF
TGTGCCAGCAGTCTTCAGGGACAGCCCTATGGCTACACCTTC
>TRBJ1-1|TRBV7-2|TRBD1|.
CASSLEYGQGPEAFF
TGTGCCAGCAGCTTAGAATACGGACAGGGTCCCGAAGCTTTCTTT
>TRBJ2-3|TRBV29-1|TRBD2|.
CSVLGGAGGPDTQYF
TGCAGCGTACTTGGGGGAGCGGGAGGTCCAGATACGCAGTATTTT
>TRBJ2-3|TRBV24-1|.|.
CATSERGPDTQYF
TGTGCCACCAGTGAGAGGGGCCCAGATACGCAGTATTTT
>TRBJ2-7|TRBV7-7|.|few
CASSFGRGDYEQYF
TGTGCTAGCAGCTTTGGCCGGGGAGACTACGAGCAGTACTTC
>TRBJ1-3|TRBV6-5|.|few
CASSRTAVSGNTIYF
TGTGCCAGCAGTCGGACAGCAGTCTCTGGAAACACCATATATTTT
>TRBJ2-1|TRBV7-9|TRBD1|.
CASSHDRVDEQFF
TGTGCCAGCAGCCACGACAGGGTGGATGAGCAGTTCTTC
>TRBJ2-1|TRBV24-1|.|few
CATSVTSGTVYNEQFF
TGTGCCACCAGTGTCACCAGCGGGACAGTCTACAATGAGCAGTTCTTC